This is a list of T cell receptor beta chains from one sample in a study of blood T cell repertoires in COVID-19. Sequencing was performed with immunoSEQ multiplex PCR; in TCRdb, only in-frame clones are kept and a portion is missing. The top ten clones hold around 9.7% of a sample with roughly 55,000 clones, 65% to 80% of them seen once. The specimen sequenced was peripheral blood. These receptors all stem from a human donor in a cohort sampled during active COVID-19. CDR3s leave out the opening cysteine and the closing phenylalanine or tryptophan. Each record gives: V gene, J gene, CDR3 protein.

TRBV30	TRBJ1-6	ASILPGYRDNSPLH
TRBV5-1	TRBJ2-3	ASSFQADTQY
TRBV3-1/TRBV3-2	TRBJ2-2	ASSPPGLAGNRELF
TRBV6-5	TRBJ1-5	ASSYSGSGPNQPQH
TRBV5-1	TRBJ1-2	ASSLVGQGAYGYT
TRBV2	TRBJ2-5	ASRPGGGETQY
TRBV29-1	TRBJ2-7	SAVRTGNEQY
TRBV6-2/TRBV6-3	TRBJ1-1	ASSYRTGGGGVSNTEAF
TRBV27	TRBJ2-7	ASSSPGLSGYEQY
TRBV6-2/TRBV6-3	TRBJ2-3	ASSRGLQSSTDTQY
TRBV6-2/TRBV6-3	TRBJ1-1	ASSSGGGARREAF
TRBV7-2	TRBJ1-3	ASTSPGTGIDGNTIY
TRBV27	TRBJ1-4	ASSRNGGLKATNEKLF
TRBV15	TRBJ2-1	ATSRDVAGGGNEQF
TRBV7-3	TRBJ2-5	ASSSTPIETQY
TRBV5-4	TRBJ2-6	ASSGGGAGANVLT
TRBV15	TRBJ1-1	ATSRSGTGPEAF
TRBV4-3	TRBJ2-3	ASSPAGGADTQY
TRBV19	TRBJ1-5	ASSIPPGQGIQPQH
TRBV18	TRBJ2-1	ASSETGVNEQF
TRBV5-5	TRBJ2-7	ASSPGGGSRAYEQY
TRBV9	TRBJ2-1	ASSDNQRDSYNEQF
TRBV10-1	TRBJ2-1	AIISGVGPNNEQF
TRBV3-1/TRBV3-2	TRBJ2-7	ASSNRQGKNYEQY
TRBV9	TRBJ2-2	ASSETGTNTGELF
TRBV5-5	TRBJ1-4	ASSPDPGANEKLF
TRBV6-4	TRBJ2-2	ASSDSETGELF
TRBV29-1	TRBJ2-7	SVDTGGLDEQY
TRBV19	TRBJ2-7	ASQPIAGVNEQY
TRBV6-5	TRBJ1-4	ASSYEGRPSKEKLF
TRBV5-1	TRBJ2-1	ASRGSGLARNEQF
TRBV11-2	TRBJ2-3	ASSLGGSDTDTQY
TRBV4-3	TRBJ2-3	ASSRGLAGLADTQY
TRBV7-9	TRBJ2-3	ASSPNRGRTDTQY
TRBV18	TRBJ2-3	ASSPRLADREY
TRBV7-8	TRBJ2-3	ASSGTGGRTVPY
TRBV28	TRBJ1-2	ASRRSSGGYT
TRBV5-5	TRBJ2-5	ASSPPIRGSGETQY
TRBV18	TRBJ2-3	ASSPPGGRTDTQY
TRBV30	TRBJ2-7	AWSVLGQGYEQY
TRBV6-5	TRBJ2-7	ASSYSLATSSHEQY
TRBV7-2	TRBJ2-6	ASMYSGANVLT
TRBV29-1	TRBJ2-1	SVEDDSGSSYNEQF
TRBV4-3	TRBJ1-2	ASSQDYGVPSYGYT
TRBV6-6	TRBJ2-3	ASSYSGGRSTDTQY
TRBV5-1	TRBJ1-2	ASSLGDRGGYGYT
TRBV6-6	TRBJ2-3	ASSLTGTSGTYTQY
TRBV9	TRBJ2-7	ASQGSSYEQY
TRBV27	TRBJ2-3	ASSHRLAGVTSTDTQY
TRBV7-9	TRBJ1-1	ASSLTRLNEAF
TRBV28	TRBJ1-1	ASRTLRDRLNTEAF
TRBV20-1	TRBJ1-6	SASSADINNSPLH
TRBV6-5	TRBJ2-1	ASSTLAGGLDEQF
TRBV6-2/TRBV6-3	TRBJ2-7	ASSRNTGGYEQY
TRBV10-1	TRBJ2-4	ASSPGQNRAKNIQY